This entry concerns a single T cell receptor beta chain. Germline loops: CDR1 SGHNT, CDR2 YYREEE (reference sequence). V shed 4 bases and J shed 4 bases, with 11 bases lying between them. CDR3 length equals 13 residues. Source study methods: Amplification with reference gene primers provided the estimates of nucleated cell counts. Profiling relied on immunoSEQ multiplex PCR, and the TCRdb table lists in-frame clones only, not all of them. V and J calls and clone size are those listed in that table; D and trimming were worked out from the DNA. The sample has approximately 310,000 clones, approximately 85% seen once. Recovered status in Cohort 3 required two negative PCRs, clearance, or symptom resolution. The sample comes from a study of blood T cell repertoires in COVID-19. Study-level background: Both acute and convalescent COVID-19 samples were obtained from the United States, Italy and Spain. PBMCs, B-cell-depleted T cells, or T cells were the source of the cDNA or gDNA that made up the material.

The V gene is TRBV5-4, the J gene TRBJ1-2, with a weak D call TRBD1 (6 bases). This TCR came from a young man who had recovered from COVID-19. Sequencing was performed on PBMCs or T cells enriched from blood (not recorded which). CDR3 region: CASSPDSPYGYTF. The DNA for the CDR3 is TGTGCCAGCAGCCCGGACAGCCCCTATGGCTACACCTTC. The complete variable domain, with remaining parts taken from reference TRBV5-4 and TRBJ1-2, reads ETGVTQSPTHLIKTRGQQVTLRCSSQSGHNTVSWYQQALGQGPQFIFQYYREEENGRGNFPPRFSGLQFPNYSSELNVNALELDDSALYLCASSPDSPYGYTFGSGTRLTVV.